This TCR beta chain was recorded in a study of shared clonotypes between healthy human individuals. General study findings and limits: For sorted subsets, rarefaction showed incomplete sequencing despite large depth.

HIV-negative, healthy adults without recent acute infections or vaccinations were the donors. Per the authors' pipeline: ImmunoSEQ yielded junction-only sequences lacking quality scores, so filtering differed. Measured with immunoSEQ multiplex PCR; TCRdb has only the in-frame clones, and not every one. That table furnishes V, J and clone size, whereas the DNA furnished D and trimming. The data hold roughly 2.2 million clones, with 85% to 95% observed a single time. Regarding this clone: Its matching antigen is unknown. This sample includes further DNA sequences coding for the same CDR3.

Trimming took off 0 bases at V and 0 bases at J, with 3 bases between the two ends. The germline V gene encodes CDR1 LNHNV and CDR2 YYDKDF (reference sequence). The CDR3 totals 14 residues. This chain links TRBV15 with TRBJ1-3, with D unresolved. Sequenced input: naive CD4+ T cells from PBMCs. Subset specified: CD45RA+ positively selected. This TCR was sampled from a young man in good health. Some clones in this sample may be carry-over from other donors' samples. The DNA for the CDR3 is TGTGCCACCAGCAGAGAGAGCTCTGGAAACACCATATATTTT. This codes for CATSRESSGNTIYF.